Sequencing of this TCR beta chain was carried out in a study of blood T cell repertoires in COVID-19. Whole-study context: From T cells, B-cell-depleted T cells, or PBMCs came the material, which was cDNA or gDNA.

This table comes from immunoSEQ multiplex PCR, and its TCRdb copy is limited to in-frame clones, with some not included. The repertoire consists of around 300,000 clones, with roughly 90% occurring once and the leading ten covering 2.5% to 3.5%. The TCR was taken from a woman aged 30 to 39 with COVID-19, enrolled during active disease. Specimen: peripheral blood.

The CDR3 region has the DNA TGTGCCAGCAGTCAGCGATCCACTGAAGCTTTCTTT. Translation: CASSQRSTEAFF. V usage is TRBV6-5 and J usage is TRBJ1-1; D uncertain. Trimming stripped 5 bases from V and 4 bases from J, with 8 bases between. Germline V gives CDR1 MNHEY, CDR2 SVGAGI. The CDR3 has 12 residues.